A selection of T cell receptor beta chains follows, all from one sample in a study of CD8+ T cells in alopecia areata. Clones were sequenced by immunoSEQ multiplex PCR, and TCRdb holds only the in-frame ones, with some missing. Of approximately 200,000 clones in the sample, 55% to 75% are singletons; the top ten hold 5.5%. The sample was CD4+ T cells sorted from blood, taken at week 24, from a patient treated with tofacitinib. These receptors all stem from a human donor with alopecia areata. Both conserved end residues are part of each CDR3.

J gene: TRBJ1-1
V gene: TRBV4-2
CDR3 protein: CASSQWSGNTEAFF

J gene: TRBJ2-1
V gene: TRBV29-1
CDR3 protein: CSVDLPGQGSGEQFF

J gene: TRBJ1-5
V gene: TRBV30
CDR3 protein: CAWSDGNQPQHF

J gene: TRBJ1-3
V gene: TRBV15
CDR3 protein: CATSSIAGSRSGNTIYF

J gene: TRBJ2-7
V gene: TRBV2
CDR3 protein: CASSGGSYEQYF

J gene: TRBJ2-7
V gene: TRBV29-1
CDR3 protein: CSVEVTATAEQYF

J gene: TRBJ2-7
V gene: TRBV25-1
CDR3 protein: CASAGQGGYEQYF

J gene: TRBJ1-5
V gene: TRBV30
CDR3 protein: CAWTAGDNQPQHF

J gene: TRBJ2-7
V gene: TRBV7-6
CDR3 protein: CASSLGTSYYEQYF

J gene: TRBJ1-4
V gene: TRBV20-1
CDR3 protein: CRSPRGEKLFF

J gene: TRBJ1-5
V gene: TRBV4-3
CDR3 protein: CASSPDRGQPQHF

J gene: TRBJ1-1
V gene: TRBV30
CDR3 protein: CAWSVGPRSSF

J gene: TRBJ2-2
V gene: TRBV11-2
CDR3 protein: CASSVLTSGITGELFF

J gene: TRBJ2-1
V gene: TRBV9
CDR3 protein: CASSVTQDAWKFF

J gene: TRBJ2-5
V gene: TRBV5-1
CDR3 protein: CASSLPGEETQYF

J gene: TRBJ2-3
V gene: TRBV2
CDR3 protein: CASGQKDTQYF

J gene: TRBJ1-4
V gene: TRBV5-1
CDR3 protein: CASSPGQLGEKLFF